This TCR beta chain was retrieved from a study of immune heterogeneity within non-small cell lung tumors. Background on the study: Of the tumors, several were squamous cell, some ten non-squamous, and 1 not otherwise specified. Study outcomes and limitations: Some T-cell receptor beta clonotypes occurred at high frequency. These high-frequency clonotypes were largely distinct between individual patients. Clonality of local T cells correlated moderately but significantly with local tumor mutational burden (R 0.3 to 0.4). Recurring identical dominant CDR3 beta clonotypes were observed across tumor sites within a patient, together with site-unique high-frequency clones.

Bulk tumor genomic DNA, 600 ng per sample, was used as template. Several biopsies per primary tumor, spaced far apart, were taken during surgery. Undergoing curative surgery were patients whose non-small cell lung cancer was untreated and newly diagnosed. Judged by abundance, this clonotype is medium-sized. The target antigen is unknown. The CDR3 extends over 14 amino acids. Trimming stripped 3 bases from V and 6 bases from J, with 12 bases between. Germline loops: CDR1 SEHNR, CDR2 FQNEAQ (reference sequence). Amplification of TCR beta CDR3 was performed by multiplex PCR with 32 V and 13 J primers. TCRdb used MiXCR to reprocess the multiplex PCR reads, holding one entry per CDR3 protein. The table shows 13,000 or so distinct CDR3 sequences, with less than 25% occurring only once.

The V gene is TRBV7-9, the J gene TRBJ2-1, with D uncertain. The sequence derives from a man between 60 and 70 years old with non-small cell lung cancer. The specimen sequenced was lung tumor tissue. The CDR3 spells CASSLQGQSNEQFF. The CDR3 coding sequence is TGTGCCAGCAGCTTGCAAGGGCAGAGCAATGAGCAGTTCTTC.